Sequencing of this TCR beta chain was carried out in a study of OX40 agonist ivuxolimab in advanced cancers. CDR1 GTSNPN and CDR2 SVGIG come from the germline V gene (reference sequence). This CDR3 is built from 11 residues. V was clipped by 5 bases and J by 13 bases, with 12 bases between them. Sequenced by immunoSEQ multiplex PCR; TCRdb stores in-frame clones only, minus some. Counted here are 80,000 to 95,000 clones, roughly 89% occurring once; the ten biggest clones make up 1.4% to 1.5%. In its sample, this clone ranks as medium-sized. The J gene is TRBJ1-6, the V gene TRBV30, with D perhaps TRBD1 (5 bases). The sample consisted of CD4+ or CD8+ T cells sorted from blood, taken in a trial of the OX40 agonist ivuxolimab. This receptor was taken from an adult with an advanced solid tumor such as melanoma, head and neck, liver or kidney cancer. CDR3 amino acids: CAWGGRPPLHF. The CDR3 DNA follows: TGTGCCTGGGGGGGTCGGCCGCCCCTCCACTTT.